Listed here are 2 T cell receptor beta chains from one sample, sequenced in a study of T cell repertoires in cytomegalovirus infection. MiXCR was run by TCRdb on the reads, yielding one entry per CDR3 protein. The sample records a few hundred thousand distinct CDR3 sequences, over 15% being singletons. Sequenced input: CD8+ T cells from PBMCs. The origin of the receptors is a human donor in good health (CMV status not recorded). Some clones in this sample may be carry-over from other donors' samples.

The rearrangement joins TRBV7-6 to TRBJ2-7; 12 bases match TRBD2. The CDR3 loop spans 17 amino acids. Germline V CDR1 and CDR2: SGHVS, FNYEAQ. With 4 bases clipped from V and 3 bases from J, the junction kept 10 bases outside the gene matches. CDR3: CASSSLGTSGRLYEQYF. The CDR3 DNA reads as TGTGCCAGCAGCTCCCTTGGGACTAGCGGGCGACTCTACGAGCAGTACTTC. Combining the CDR3 with reference TRBV7-6 and TRBJ2-7 gives the whole variable domain GAGVSQSPRYKVTKRGQDVALRCDPISGHVSLYWYRQALGQGPEFLTYFNYEAQQDKSGLPNDRFSAERPEGSISTLTIQRTEQRDSAMYRCASSSLGTSGRLYEQYFGPGTRLTVT.

This chain joins TRBV7-9 and TRBJ2-1, with 7 bases fitting TRBD1. CDR3 length: 13 amino acids. Germline CDR1 SEHNR, CDR2 FQNEAQ (reference sequence). V lost 8 bases to trimming and J lost 3 bases; unmatched junction nucleotides: 4. The CDR3 here is CASRQGNYNEQFF. The CDR3 coding sequence is TGTGCCAGCCGACAGGGCAACTACAATGAGCAGTTCTTC.